Sequencing of this TCR beta chain was carried out in a study of blood T cell repertoires in COVID-19. This CDR3 is 19 amino acids long. CDR1 MNHEY and CDR2 SMNVEV come from the germline V gene (reference sequence). The trim removed 3 bases at V and 2 bases at J, leaving 11 bases unmatched. Using immunoSEQ multiplex PCR, the repertoire was profiled, and TCRdb retains in-frame clones only, with some absent. The sample contains some 160,000 clones, around 90% of which appear only once. This sequence originates from a man in his fifties or sixties with acute or convalescent COVID-19. The rearrangement joins TRBV27 to TRBJ2-4, with 12 bases matching TRBD1. The sample comprised peripheral blood. The CDR3 spells CASSFLPGQGASSKNIQYF. The CDR3 DNA is TGTGCCAGCAGTTTCCTTCCGGGACAGGGGGCGTCGTCCAAAAACATTCAGTACTTC.